Shown below are 4 T cell receptor beta chains from a single sample sequenced in a study of blood T cells in healthy people across ages. Through a sample-barcoded 5' primer and a J-beta primer mix, a second PCR was run for roughly 7 to 11 cycles. TCRdb reanalysed the 5' RACE reads using MiXCR and keeps one entry per CDR3 protein. The data hold approximately 810,000 distinct CDR3 sequences, with 29% observed a single time. The material sequenced was blood. These receptors were collected from a woman over 75 in good health.

This clonotype was detected many times. The chain uses TRBV4-3 and TRBJ2-5; tentatively, D is TRBD1 (6 bases). The CDR3 has 14 amino acids. V shed 4 bases and J shed 5 bases, with 14 bases lying between them. Germline V gives CDR1 LGHNA, CDR2 YSLEER. CDR3: CASSLRVQGETQYF. CDR3 nucleotide sequence: TGCGCCAGCAGCCTCAGGGTTCAGGGGGAGACCCAGTACTTC.

This clonotype was counted ten times or more. The rearrangement joins TRBV3-1 to TRBJ2-1, with no clear D. CDR3 length: 13 amino acids. Looked up from germline, CDR1 is LGHDT and CDR2 is YNNKEL (reference sequence). V was cut by 1 base and J by 10 bases, with 11 bases left in between. CDR3 loop: CASSQGRPAEQFF. DNA of the CDR3: TGTGCCAGCAGCCAAGGACGACCCGCAGAGCAGTTCTTC.

The chain links TRBV7-9 to TRBJ1-1; D gene ambiguous. Germline lookup yields CDR1 SEHNR and CDR2 FQNEAQ (reference sequence). V was trimmed by 5 bases and J by 1 base, leaving 11 bases between them. The CDR3 has 14 amino acids. CDR3 bases: TGTGCCAGCAGCAAGGACGTGCGGAACACTGAAGCTTTCTTT. Its protein product is CASSKDVRNTEAFF.

This clonotype was counted many times. The chain recombines TRBV28 with TRBJ2-7, with 9 nucleotides matching TRBD1. The length of the CDR3 is 14 residues. The V gene's germline CDR1 is MDHEN and CDR2 SYDVKM. J lost 4 bases, V lost 7 bases, and 8 bases had no gene match. The CDR3 region has the DNA TGTGCCAGCACCTTAGACAGGGGGAATTACGAGCAGTACTTC. Translation: CASTLDRGNYEQYF.